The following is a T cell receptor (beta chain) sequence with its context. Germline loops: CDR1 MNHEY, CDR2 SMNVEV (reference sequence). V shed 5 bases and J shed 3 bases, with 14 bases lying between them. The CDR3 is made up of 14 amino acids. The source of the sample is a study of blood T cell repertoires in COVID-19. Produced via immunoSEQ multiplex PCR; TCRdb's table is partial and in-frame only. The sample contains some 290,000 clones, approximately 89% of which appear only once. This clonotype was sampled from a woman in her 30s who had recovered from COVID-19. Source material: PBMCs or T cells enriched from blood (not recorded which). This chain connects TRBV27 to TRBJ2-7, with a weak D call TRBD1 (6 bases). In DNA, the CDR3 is TGTGCCAGCAGTATTAAGACAGGTCACTACGAGCAGTACTTC. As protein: CASSIKTGHYEQYF.